This TCR beta chain was observed in a study of blood T cell repertoires in COVID-19. J lost 8 bases, V lost 0 bases, and 8 bases had no gene match. The CDR3 is made up of 15 amino acids. Germline CDR1 and CDR2: SGHRS and YFSETQ. Assay: immunoSEQ multiplex PCR; the TCRdb copy retains only in-frame clones and omits some. This table has some 30,000 clones, about 85% appearing once. The chain couples TRBV5-1 to TRBJ1-2; TRBD1 aligns across 9 bases. Material for sequencing was peripheral blood. The clonotype was recovered from a man aged 45-65 years with active or convalescent COVID-19. CDR3 in amino acids: CASSLAVGQGSGYTF. The CDR3 nucleotides read TGCGCCAGCAGCTTGGCCGTAGGACAGGGGTCCGGCTACACCTTC. The full variable domain, in which reference TRBV5-1 and TRBJ1-2 provide the parts outside the CDR3, is KAGVTQTPRYLIKTRGQQVTLSCSPISGHRSVSWYQQTPGQGLQFLFEYFSETQRNKGNFPGRFSGRQFSNSRSEMNVSTLELGDSALYLCASSLAVGQGSGYTFGSGTRLTVV.